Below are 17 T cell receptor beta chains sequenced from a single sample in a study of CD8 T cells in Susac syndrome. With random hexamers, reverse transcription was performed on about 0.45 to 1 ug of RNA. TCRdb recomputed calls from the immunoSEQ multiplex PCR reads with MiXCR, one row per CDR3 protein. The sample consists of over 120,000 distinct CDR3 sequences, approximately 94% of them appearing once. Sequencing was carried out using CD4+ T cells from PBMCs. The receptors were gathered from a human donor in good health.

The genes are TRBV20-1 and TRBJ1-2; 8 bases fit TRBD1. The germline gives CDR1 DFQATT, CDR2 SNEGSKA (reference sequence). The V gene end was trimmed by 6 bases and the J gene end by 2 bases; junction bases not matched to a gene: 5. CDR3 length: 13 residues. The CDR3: CSAHPGGNYGYTF. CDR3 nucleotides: TGCAGTGCACATCCAGGGGGCAACTATGGCTACACCTTC.

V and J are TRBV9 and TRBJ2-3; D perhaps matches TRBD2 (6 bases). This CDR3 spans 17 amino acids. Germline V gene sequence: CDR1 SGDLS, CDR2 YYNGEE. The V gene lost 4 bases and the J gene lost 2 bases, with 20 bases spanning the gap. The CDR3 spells CASSLPTLASNTDTQYF. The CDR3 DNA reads TGTGCCAGCAGCCTACCGACTCTAGCGAGCAACACAGATACGCAGTATTTT.

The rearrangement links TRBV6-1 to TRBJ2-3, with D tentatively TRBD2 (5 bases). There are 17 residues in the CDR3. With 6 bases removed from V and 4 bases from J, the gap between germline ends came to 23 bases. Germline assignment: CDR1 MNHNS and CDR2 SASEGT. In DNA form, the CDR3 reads TGTGCCAGCAGGTCAGACCCAGCGGTTTTCCCGGCAGATACGCAGTATTTT. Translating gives CASRSDPAVFPADTQYF.

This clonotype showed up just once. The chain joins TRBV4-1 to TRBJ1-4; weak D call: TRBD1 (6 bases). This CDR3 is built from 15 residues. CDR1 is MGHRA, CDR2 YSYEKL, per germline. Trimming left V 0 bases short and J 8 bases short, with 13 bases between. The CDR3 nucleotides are TGCGCCAGCAGCCAAGACGTCGGGGGCCGAGAAAAACTGTTTTTT. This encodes CASSQDVGGREKLFF.

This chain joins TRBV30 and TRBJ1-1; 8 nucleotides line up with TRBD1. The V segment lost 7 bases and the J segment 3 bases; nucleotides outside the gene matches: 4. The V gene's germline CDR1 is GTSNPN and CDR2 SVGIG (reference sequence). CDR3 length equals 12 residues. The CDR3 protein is CASKTGDTEAFF. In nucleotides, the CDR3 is TGTGCCTCAAAGACAGGGGACACTGAAGCTTTCTTT.

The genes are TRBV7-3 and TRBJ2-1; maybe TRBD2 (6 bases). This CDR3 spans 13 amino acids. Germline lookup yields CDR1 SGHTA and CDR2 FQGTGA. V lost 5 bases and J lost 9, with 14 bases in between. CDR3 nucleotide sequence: TGTGCCAGCAGCCCCCCTGGGGACTTTGAGCAGTTCTTC. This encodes CASSPPGDFEQFF. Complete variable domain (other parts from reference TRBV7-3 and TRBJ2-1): GAGVSQTPSNKVTEKGKYVELRCDPISGHTALYWYRQSLGQGPEFLIYFQGTGAADDSGLPNDRFFAVRPEGSVSTLKIQRTERGDSAVYLCASSPPGDFEQFFGPGTRLTVL.

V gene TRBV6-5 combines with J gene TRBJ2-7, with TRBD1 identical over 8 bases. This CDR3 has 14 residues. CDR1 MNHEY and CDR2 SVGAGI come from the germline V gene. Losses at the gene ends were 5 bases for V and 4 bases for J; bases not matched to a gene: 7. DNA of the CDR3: TGTGCCAGCAGTCAGGGGGCGCGTCGGTACGAGCAGTACTTC. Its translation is CASSQGARRYEQYF.

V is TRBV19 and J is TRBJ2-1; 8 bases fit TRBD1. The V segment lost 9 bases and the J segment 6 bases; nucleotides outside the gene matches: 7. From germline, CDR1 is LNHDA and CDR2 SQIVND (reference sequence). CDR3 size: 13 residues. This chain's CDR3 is CASRQGSSNEQFF. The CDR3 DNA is TGTGCCAGCCGACAGGGGTCCAGCAATGAGCAGTTCTTC. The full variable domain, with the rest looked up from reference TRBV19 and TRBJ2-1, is DGGITQSPKYLFRKEGQNVTLSCEQNLNHDAMYWYRQDPGQGLRLIYYSQIVNDFQKGDIAEGYSVSREKKESFPLTVTSAQKNPTAFYLCASRQGSSNEQFFGPGTRLTVL.

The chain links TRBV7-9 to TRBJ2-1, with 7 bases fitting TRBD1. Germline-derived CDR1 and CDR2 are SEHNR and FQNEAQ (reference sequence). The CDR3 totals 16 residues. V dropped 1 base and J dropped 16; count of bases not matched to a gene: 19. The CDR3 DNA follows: TGTGCCAGCAGCTTAGGGGCTTCCCTCAGACAGGGAATAAGCTTCTTC. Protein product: CASSLGASLRQGISFF.

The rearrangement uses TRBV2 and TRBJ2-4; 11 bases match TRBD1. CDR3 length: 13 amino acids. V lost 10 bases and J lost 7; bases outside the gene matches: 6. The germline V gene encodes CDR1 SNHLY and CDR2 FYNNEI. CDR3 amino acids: CATEGQGANIQYF. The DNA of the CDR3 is TGTGCCACGGAAGGACAGGGGGCGAACATTCAGTACTTC.

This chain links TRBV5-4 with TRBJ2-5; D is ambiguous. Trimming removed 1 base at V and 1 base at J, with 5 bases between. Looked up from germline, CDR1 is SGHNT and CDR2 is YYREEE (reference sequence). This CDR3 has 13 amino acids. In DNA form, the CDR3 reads TGTGCCAGCAGCTTGTCCAGCCAAGAGACCCAGTACTTC. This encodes CASSLSSQETQYF.

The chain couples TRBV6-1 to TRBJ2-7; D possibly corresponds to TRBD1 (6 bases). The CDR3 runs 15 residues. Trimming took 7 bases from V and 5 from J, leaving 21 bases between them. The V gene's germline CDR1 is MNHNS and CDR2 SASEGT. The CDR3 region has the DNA TGTGCCAGCAATCGGGAAGGGACAACCCCCCACGAGCAGTACTTC. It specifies CASNREGTTPHEQYF.

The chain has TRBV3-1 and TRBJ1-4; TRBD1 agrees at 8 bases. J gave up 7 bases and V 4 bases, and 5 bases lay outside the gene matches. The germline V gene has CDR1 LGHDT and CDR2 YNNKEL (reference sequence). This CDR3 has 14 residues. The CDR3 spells CASSRDRGGEKLFF. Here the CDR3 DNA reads TGTGCCAGCAGCCGTGACAGGGGAGGTGAAAAACTGTTTTTT.

CDR3: CASSLLRRDRFATEAFF. The CDR3 coding sequence is TGTGCCAGCAGCTTATTGCGCAGGGATAGATTTGCCACTGAAGCTTTCTTT. The rearrangement links TRBV5-5 to TRBJ1-1, with D perhaps matching TRBD1 (5 bases). Trimming cost V 2 bases and J 4 bases, with 21 bases left between them. CDR1 and CDR2 from the germline V gene are SGHKS and YYEKEE (reference sequence). This CDR3 region has 17 residues.

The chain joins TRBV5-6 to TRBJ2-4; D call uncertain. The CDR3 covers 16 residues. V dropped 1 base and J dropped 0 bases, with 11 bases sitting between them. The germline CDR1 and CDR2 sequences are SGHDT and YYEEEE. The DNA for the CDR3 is TGTGCCAGCAGCTTGAGGGCTGCCCAAGCCAAAAACATTCAGTACTTC. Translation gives CASSLRAAQAKNIQYF.

Here the CDR3 DNA reads TGCAGTGCCACCCCGACAGGGTACTCCTACGAGCAGTACTTC. As protein: CSATPTGYSYEQYF. V and J are TRBV20-1 and TRBJ2-7; 7 bases map to TRBD1. This CDR3 spans 14 amino acids. Germline values: CDR1 DFQATT, CDR2 SNEGSKA (reference sequence). J gave up 0 bases and V 6 bases, and 8 bases lay outside the gene matches.

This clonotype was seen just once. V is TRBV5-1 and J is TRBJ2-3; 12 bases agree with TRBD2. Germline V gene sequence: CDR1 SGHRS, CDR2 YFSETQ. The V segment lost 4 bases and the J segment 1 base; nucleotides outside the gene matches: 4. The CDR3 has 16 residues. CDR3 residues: CASSKLAGGGTDTQYF. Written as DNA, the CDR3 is TGCGCCAGCAGCAAACTAGCGGGAGGAGGCACAGATACGCAGTATTTT.